This T cell receptor beta chain emerged from a study of vaccination and CD4 T cells after COVID-19. Study overall: The convalescents, six males and four females, included two who were Hispanic. Study results and caveats: In median terms, SARS-CoV-2-reactive clonotypes went from approximately 21 to 38, a nonsignificant rise. Spike mono-reactivity was evident in 304 of the 307 vaccine-specific clones derived from convalescent patients.

Cultured CD4+ T cell DNA underwent sequencing with the Oncomine TCR Beta short-read assay. TCRdb called the PCR reads again in MiXCR, with one record for every CDR3 protein. The table records around 15,000 distinct CDR3 sequences, roughly 66% of them present only once. The junction had 10 bases not matched to a gene; V was cut back by 6 bases and J by 2 bases. Per the germline V gene, CDR1 is LNHDA and CDR2 is SQIVND (reference sequence). CDR3 length equals 15 residues. This clonotype was counted a single time. Its antigen is as yet unknown. Specified treatment: roughly ten-day PBMC culture with coronavirus spike peptide pools or control peptides (ViraFEST assay).

This sequence was found in a human donor who had recovered from COVID-19. V usage is TRBV19 and J usage is TRBJ2-7; 7 bases are shared with TRBD2. Sequenced: CD4+ T cells from blood, cultured in vitro. The CDR3 sequence is CASSIDSGRTYEQYF. CDR3 DNA: TGTGCCAGTAGCATCGATAGCGGGCGGACCTACGAGCAGTACTTC.